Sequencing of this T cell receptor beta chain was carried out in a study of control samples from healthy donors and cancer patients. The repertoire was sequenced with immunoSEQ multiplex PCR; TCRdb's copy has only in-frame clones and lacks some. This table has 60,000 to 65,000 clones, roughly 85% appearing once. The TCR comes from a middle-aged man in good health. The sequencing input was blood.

For the CDR3, the DNA is TGTGCCAGCAGCTTGGCCCAGCGGGGGGCAGATACGCAGTATTTT. It encodes CASSLAQRGADTQYF. The chain employs TRBV5-6 and TRBJ2-3; 9 bases are shared with TRBD2. The germline CDR1 and CDR2 sequences are SGHDT and YYEEEE. V trimming: 0 bases; J trimming: 4 bases; junction bases outside the gene matches: 3. The CDR3 covers 15 residues.